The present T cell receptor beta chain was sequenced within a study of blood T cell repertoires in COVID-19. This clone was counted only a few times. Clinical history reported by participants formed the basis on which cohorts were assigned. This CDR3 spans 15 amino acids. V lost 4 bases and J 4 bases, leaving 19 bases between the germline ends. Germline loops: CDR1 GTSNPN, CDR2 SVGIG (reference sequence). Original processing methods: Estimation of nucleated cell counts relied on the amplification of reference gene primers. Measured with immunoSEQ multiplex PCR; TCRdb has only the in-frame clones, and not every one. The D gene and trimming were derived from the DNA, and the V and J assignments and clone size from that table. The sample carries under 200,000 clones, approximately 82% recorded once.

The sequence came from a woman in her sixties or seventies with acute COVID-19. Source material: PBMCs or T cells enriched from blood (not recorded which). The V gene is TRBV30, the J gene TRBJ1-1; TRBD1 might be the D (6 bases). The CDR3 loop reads CAWTPVSGRGTEAFF. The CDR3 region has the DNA TGTGCCTGGACCCCAGTGTCCGGCAGGGGCACTGAAGCTTTCTTT.